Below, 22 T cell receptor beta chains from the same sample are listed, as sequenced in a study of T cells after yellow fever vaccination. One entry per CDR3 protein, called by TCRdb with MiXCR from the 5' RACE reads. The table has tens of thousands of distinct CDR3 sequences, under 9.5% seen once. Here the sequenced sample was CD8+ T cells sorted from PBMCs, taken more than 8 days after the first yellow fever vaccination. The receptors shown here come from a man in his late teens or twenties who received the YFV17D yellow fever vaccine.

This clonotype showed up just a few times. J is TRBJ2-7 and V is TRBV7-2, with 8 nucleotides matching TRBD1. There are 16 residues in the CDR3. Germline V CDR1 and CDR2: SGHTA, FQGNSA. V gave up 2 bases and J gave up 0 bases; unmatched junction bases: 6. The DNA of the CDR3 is TGTGCCAGCAGCTTACCGACAGGGGTGCTCTCCTACGAGCAGTACTTC. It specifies CASSLPTGVLSYEQYF.

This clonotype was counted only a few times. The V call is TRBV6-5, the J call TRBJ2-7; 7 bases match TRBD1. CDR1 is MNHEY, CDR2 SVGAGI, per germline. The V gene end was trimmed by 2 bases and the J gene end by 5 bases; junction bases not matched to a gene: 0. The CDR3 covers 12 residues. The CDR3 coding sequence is TGTGCCAGCAGTTACGACAGGGACGAGCAGTACGTC. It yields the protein CASSYDRDEQYV.

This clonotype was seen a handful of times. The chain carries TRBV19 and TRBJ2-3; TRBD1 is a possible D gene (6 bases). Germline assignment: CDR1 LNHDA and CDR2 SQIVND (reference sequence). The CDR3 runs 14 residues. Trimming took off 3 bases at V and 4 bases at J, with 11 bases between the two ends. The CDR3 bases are TGTGCCAGTAGTATGGCACAGGGAGCAGATACGCAGTATTTT. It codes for CASSMAQGADTQYF.

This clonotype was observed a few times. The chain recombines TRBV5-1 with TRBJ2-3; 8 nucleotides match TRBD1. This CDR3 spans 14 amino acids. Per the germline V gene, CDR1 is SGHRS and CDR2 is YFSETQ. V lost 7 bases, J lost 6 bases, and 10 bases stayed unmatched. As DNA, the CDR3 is TGCGCCAGCGGATCGAGACAGGGGTCCGATACGCAGTATTTT. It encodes CASGSRQGSDTQYF.

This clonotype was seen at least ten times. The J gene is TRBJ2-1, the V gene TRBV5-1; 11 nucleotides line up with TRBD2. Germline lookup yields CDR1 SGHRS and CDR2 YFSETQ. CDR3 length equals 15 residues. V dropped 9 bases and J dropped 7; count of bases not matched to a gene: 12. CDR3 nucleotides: TGCGCCACCCGGTTGACTAGCGGGGCGGGAAATGAGCAGTTCTTC. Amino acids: CATRLTSGAGNEQFF.

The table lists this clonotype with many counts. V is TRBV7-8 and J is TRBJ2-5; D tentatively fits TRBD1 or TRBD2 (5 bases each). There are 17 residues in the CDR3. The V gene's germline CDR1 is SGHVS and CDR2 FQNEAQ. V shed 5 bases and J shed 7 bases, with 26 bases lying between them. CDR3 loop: CASSPRRDGKPGGTQYF. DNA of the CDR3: TGTGCCAGCAGCCCTCGTCGGGATGGAAAACCTGGGGGGACCCAGTACTTC. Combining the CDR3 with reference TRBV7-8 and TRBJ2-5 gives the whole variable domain GAGVSQSPRYKVAKRGQDVALRCDPISGHVSLFWYQQALGQGPEFLTYFQNEAQLDKSGLPSDRFFAERPEGSVSTLKIQRTQQEDSAVYLCASSPRRDGKPGGTQYFGPGTRLLVL.

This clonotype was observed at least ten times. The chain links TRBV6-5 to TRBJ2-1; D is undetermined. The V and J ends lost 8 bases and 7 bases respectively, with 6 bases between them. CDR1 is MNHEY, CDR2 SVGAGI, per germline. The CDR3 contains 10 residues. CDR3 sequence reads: CASGGNEQFF. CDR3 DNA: TGTGCCAGCGGTGGGAATGAGCAGTTCTTC.

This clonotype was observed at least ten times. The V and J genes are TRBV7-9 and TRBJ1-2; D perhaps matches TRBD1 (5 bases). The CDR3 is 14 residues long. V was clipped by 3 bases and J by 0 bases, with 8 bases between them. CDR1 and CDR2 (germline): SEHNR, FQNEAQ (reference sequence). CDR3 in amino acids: CASSLTTANYGYTF. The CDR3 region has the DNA TGTGCCAGCAGCTTGACGACAGCTAACTATGGCTACACCTTC.

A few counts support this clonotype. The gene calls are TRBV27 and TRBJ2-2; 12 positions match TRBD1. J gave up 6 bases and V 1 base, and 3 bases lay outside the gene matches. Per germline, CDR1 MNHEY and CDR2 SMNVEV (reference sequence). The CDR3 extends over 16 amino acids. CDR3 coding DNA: TGTGCCAGCAGTTTATTGGGGACAGGGGGCCCCGGGGAGCTGTTTTTT. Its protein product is CASSLLGTGGPGELFF.

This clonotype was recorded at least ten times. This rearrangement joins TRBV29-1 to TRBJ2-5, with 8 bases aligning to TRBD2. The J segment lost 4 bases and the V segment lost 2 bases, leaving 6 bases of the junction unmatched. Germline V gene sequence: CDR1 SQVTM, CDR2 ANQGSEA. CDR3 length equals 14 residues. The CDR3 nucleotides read TGCAGCGTTGAACCCCCGGGGGGGACAGAGACCCAGTACTTC. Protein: CSVEPPGGTETQYF.

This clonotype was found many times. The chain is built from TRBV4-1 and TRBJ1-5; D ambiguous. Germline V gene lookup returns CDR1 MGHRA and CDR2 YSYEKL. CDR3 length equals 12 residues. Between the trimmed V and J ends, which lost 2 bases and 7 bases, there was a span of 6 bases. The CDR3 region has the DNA TGCGCCAGCAGCCAACCGAGGCAGCCCCAGCATTTT. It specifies CASSQPRQPQHF.

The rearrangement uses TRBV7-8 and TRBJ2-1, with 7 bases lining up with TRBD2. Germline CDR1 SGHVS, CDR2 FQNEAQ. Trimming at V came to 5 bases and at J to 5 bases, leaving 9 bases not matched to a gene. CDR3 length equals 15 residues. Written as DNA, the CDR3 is TGTGCCAGCAGCCCACGGGGACTACCTAACAATGAGCAGTTCTTC. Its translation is CASSPRGLPNNEQFF.

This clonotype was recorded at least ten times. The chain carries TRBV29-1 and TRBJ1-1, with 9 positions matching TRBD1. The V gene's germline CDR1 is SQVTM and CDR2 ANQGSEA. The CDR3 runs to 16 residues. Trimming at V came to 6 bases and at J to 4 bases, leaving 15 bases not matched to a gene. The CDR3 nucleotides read TGCAGCGTCCAGTACCTTTTACAGGGGGCTGGCACTGAAGCTTTCTTT. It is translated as CSVQYLLQGAGTEAFF.

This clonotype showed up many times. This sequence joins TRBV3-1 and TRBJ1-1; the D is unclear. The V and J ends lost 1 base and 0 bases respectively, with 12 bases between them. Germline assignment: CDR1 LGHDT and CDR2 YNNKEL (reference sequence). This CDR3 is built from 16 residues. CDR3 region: CASSQGLERMNTEAFF. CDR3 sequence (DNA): TGTGCCAGCAGCCAAGGTTTGGAGCGAATGAACACTGAAGCTTTCTTT.

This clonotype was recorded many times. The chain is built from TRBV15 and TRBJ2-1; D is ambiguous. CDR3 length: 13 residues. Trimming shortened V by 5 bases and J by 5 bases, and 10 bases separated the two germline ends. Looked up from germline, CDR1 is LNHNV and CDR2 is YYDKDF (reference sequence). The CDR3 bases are TGTGCCACCAGCGACCGAATAGACAATGAGCAGTTCTTC. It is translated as CATSDRIDNEQFF.

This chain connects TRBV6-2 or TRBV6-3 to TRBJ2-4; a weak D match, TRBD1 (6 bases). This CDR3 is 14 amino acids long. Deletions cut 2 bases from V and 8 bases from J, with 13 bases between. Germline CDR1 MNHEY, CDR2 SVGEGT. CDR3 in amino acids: CASSYLGGQDIQYF. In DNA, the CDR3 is TGTGCCAGCAGTTACCTAGGGGGTCAAGACATTCAGTACTTC.

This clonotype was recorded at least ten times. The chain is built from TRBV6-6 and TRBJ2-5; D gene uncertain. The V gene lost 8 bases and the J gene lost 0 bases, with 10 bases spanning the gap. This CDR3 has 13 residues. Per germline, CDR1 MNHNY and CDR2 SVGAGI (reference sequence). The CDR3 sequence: CASGTLYQETQYF. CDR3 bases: TGTGCCAGCGGTACACTGTACCAAGAGACCCAGTACTTC.

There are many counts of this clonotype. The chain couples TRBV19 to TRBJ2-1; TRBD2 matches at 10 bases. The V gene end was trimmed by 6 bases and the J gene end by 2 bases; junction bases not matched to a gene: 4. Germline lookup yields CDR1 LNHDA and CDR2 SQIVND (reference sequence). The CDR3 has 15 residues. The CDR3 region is CASSRTSGTYNEQFF. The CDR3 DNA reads TGTGCCAGTAGCCGGACTAGCGGCACCTACAATGAGCAGTTCTTC.

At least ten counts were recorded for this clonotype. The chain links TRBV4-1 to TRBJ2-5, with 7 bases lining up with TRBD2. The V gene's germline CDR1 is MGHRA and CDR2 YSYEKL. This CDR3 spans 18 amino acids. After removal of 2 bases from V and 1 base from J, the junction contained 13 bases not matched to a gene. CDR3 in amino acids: CASSQFYLGRESQETQYF. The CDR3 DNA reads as TGCGCCAGCAGCCAATTCTACCTCGGGCGGGAGAGCCAAGAGACCCAGTACTTC.

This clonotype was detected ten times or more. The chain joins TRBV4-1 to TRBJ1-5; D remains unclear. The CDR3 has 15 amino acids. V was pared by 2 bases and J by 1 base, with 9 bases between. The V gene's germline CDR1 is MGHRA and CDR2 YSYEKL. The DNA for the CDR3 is TGCGCCAGCAGCCAATTCGACTGGAGCAATCAGCCCCAGCATTTT. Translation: CASSQFDWSNQPQHF.

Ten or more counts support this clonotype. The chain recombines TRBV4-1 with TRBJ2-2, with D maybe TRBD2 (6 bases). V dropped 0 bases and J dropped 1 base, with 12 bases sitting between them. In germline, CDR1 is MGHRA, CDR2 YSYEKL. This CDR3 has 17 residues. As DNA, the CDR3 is TGCGCCAGCAGCCAAGATAGGACTACGCTGAACACCGGGGAGCTGTTTTTT. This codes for CASSQDRTTLNTGELFF.

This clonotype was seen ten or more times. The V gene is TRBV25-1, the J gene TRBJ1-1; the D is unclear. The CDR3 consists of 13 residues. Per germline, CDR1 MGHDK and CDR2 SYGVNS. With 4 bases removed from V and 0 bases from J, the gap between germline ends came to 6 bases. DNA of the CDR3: TGTGCCAGCAGTGCGTACATGAACACTGAAGCTTTCTTT. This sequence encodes CASSAYMNTEAFF. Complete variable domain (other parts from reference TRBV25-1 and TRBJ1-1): EADIYQTPRYLVIGTGKKITLECSQTMGHDKMYWYQQDPGMELHLIHYSYGVNSTEKGDLSSESTVSRIRTEHFPLTLESARPSHTSQYLCASSAYMNTEAFFGQGTRLTVV.